The TCR beta chain described here comes from a study of CD8 T cells in ankylosing spondylitis. Study-level results: Ankylosing spondylitis blood appeared to carry a characteristic TCR beta motif of roughly eight highly homologous variants.

Germline loops: CDR1 MNHEY, CDR2 SMNVEV (reference sequence). The length of the CDR3 is 15 residues. J gave up 2 bases and V 3 bases, and 7 bases lay outside the gene matches. 5'-RACE, quantitative and with molecular barcodes, yielded the TCR beta libraries. TCRdb analysed the 5' RACE reads with MiXCR anew, one entry per CDR3 protein. The sample consists of almost 400,000 distinct CDR3 sequences, under 25% of them appearing once. As for this clonotype: What it recognizes is unknown.

The origin of this receptor is a male donor with ankylosing spondylitis. The genes are TRBV27 and TRBJ2-7, with 7 bases identical to TRBD1. Material: blood, either unsorted or a sorted T cell fraction (not recorded which). CDR3 sequence: CASSFDRDHTYEQYF. As DNA, the CDR3 is TGTGCCAGCAGTTTCGACAGGGATCATACCTACGAGCAGTACTTC.